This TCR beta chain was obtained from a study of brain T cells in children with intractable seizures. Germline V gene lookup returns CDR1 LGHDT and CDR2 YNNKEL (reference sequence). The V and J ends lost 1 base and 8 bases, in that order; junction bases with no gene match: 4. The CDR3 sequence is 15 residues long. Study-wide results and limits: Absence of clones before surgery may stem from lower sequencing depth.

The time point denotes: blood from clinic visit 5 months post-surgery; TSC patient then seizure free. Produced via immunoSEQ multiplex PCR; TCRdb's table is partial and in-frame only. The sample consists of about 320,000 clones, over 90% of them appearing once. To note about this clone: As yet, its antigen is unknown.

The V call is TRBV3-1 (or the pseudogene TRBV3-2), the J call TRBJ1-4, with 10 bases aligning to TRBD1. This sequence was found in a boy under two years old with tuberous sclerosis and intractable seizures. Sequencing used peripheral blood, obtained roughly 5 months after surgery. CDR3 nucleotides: TGTGCCAGCAGCCAAGCGGGACAGGGGCGGGAAAAACTGTTTTTT. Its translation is CASSQAGQGREKLFF.